What follows describes a single T cell receptor (beta chain). These data belong to a study of patients and donors after allogeneic stem cell transplantation. With 7 bases clipped from V and 1 base from J, the junction kept 21 bases outside the gene matches. Germline CDR1 reads SNHLY; CDR2 reads FYNNEI. CDR3 size: 19 residues. TCRdb recomputed calls from the RT-PCR reads with MiXCR, one row per CDR3 protein. This table holds about 230,000 distinct CDR3 sequences, approximately 14% found once. The rearrangement uses TRBV2 and TRBJ2-5; 7 bases line up with TRBD2. The TCR originated in a human donor who was either an allogeneic HSCT recipient or a stem cell or donor lymphocyte infusion donor (not recorded which). It is not recorded whose cells these are; they may come from a transplant donor. The sample taken for sequencing was blood, either unsorted or a sorted T cell fraction (not recorded which). The CDR3 reads CASKRDPLMPSGGQETQYF. The CDR3, as DNA: TGTGCCAGCAAGCGAGATCCCCTCATGCCGTCGGGGGGCCAAGAGACCCAGTACTTC.